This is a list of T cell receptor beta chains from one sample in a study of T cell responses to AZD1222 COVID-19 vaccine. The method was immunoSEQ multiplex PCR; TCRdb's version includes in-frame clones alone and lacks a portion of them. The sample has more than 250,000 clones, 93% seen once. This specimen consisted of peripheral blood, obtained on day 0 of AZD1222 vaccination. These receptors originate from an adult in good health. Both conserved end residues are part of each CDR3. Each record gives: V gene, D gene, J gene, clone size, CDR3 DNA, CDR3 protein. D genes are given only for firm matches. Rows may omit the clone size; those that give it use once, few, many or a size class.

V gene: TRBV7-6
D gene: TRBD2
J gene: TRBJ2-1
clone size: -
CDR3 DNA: TGTGCCAGCAGCCGAGGGACTAGCGGTTACAATGAGCAGTTCTTC
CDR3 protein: CASSRGTSGYNEQFF

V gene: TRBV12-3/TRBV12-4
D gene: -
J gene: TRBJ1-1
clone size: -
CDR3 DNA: TGTGCCAGCAGTTTATTGGGGACTGAAGCTTTCTTT
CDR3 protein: CASSLLGTEAFF

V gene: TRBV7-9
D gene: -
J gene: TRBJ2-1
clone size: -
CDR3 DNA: TGTGCCAGCAGCCCCCCGAGACAGGTTTACAATGAGCAGTTCTTC
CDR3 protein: CASSPPRQVYNEQFF

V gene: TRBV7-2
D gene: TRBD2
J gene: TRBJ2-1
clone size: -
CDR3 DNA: TGTGCCAGCAGCTTAGTGGCCGGGGGGATTCGGCAGTTCTTC
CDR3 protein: CASSLVAGGIRQFF

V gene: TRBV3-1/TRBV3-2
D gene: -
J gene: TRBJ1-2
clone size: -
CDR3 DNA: TGTGCCAGCAGCCTCGGGTTTAACTATGGCTACACCTTC
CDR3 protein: CASSLGFNYGYTF

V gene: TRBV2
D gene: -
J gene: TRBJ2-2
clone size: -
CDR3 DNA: TGTGCCAGCGGGGGCAGGGGTTCAACTATGTCCGGGGAGCTGTTTTTT
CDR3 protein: CASGGRGSTMSGELFF

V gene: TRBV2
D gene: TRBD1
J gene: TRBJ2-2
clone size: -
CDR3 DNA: TGTGCCAGCAGTAGGGACAGGGCCTCGAACACCGGGGAGCTGTTTTTT
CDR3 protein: CASSRDRASNTGELFF

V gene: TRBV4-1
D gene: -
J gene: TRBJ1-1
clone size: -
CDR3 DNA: TGCGCCAGCAGCCCGATACGGACGGGCGAAATTGAAGCTTTCTTT
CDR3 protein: CASSPIRTGEIEAFF

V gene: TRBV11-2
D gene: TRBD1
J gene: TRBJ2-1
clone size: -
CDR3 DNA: TGTGCCAGCAGCTCCTGGACAGGGCGTCTCAATGAGCAGTTCTTC
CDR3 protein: CASSSWTGRLNEQFF

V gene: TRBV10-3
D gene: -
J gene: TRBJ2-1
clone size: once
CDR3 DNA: TGTGCCATCAGCCCCGGGACTGGGAATGAGCAGTTCTTC
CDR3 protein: CAISPGTGNEQFF

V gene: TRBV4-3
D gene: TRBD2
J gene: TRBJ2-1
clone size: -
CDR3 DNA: TGCGCCAGCAGCCAAAAACCAGCGGGACCCTACAATGAGCAGTTCTTC
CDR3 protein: CASSQKPAGPYNEQFF

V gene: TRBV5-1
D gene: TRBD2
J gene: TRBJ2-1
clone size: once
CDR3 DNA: TGCGCCAGCAGCGCTAGCGGGTACAATGAGCAGTTCTTC
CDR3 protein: CASSASGYNEQFF